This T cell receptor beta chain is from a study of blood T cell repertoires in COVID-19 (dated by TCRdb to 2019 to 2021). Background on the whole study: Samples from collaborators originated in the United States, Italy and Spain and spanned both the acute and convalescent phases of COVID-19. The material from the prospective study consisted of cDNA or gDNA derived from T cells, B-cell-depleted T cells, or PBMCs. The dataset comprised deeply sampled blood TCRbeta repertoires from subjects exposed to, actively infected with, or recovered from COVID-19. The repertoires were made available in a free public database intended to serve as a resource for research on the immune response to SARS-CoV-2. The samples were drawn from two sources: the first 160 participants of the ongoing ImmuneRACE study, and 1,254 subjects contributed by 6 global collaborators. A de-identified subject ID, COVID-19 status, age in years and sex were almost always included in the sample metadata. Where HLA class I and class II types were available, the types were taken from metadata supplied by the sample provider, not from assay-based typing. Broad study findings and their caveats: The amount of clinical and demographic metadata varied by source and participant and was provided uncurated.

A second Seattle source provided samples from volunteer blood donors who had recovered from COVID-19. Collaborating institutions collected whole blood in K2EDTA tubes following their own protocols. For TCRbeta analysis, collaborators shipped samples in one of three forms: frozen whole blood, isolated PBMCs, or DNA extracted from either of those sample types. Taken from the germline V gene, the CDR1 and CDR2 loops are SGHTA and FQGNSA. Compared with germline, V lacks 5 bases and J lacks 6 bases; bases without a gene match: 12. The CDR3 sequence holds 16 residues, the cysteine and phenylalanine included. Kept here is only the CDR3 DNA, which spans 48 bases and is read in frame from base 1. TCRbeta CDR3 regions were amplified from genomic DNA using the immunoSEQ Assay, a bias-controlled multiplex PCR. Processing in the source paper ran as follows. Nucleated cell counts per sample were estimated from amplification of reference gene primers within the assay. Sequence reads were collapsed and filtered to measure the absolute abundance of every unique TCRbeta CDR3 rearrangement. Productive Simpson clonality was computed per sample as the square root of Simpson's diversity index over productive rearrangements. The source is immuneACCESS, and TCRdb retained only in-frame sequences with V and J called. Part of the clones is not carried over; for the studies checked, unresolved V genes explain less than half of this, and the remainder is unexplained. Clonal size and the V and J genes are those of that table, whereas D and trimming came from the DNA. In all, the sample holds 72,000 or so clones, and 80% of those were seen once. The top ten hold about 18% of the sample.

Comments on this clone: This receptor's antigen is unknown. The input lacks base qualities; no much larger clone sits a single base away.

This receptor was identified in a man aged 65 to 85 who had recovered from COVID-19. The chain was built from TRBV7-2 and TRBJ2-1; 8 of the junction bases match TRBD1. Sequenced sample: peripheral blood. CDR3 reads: CASSLRRRGLRNEQFF. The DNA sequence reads TGTGCCAGCAGCCTAAGACGCAGGGGGCTCCGCAATGAGCAGTTCTTC.